This T cell receptor (beta chain) stems from a study of shared clonotypes between healthy human individuals. Study-wide results and limits: Rarefaction analysis demonstrated incomplete sorted-subset sequencing notwithstanding large depth.

Generated by immunoSEQ multiplex PCR, the TCRdb table keeps only in-frame clones and is missing some. Here the sample spans hundreds of thousands of clones, roughly 70% being singletons. Of note for this clone: No antigen is known for it.

Donation came from healthy HIV-negative adults that had no recent acute infections or vaccinations. A split of CD4+ cells into CD45RA+ naive and CD45RA-negative memory subsets was performed. Material for sequencing was memory CD4+ T cells sorted from blood. As for subset: CD45RA-negative fraction. This receptor was identified in a woman in her twenties or thirties in good health.

The CDR3 region has the DNA TGTGCCAGCAGTTACTCTACTGGCGGGCCCCAGCATTTT. This codes for CASSYSTGGPQHF. V usage is TRBV6-5 and J usage is TRBJ1-5; no reliable D call. The CDR3 runs 13 residues. V was cut by 0 bases and J by 9 bases, with 9 bases left in between. In germline, CDR1 is MNHEY, CDR2 SVGAGI.